This TCR beta chain was captured in a study of CD8 T cell repertoires and HIV-1 epitope variants. About the research overall: T cells were stimulated with Twenty-five Gag and Nef peptides separately. Controls were a CMV, EBV and flu pool, Ebola AY9, and no peptide.

In regard to this clone: The antigen is not known.

Survey-depth immunoSEQ sequencing covered TCR beta CDR3 regions. Here immunoSEQ multiplex PCR was the method, and the copy in TCRdb shows in-frame clones only, minus some. The sample yields tens of thousands of clones, 70% to 75% seen once. This CDR3 comprises 14 residues. Trimming removed 10 bases from V and 7 bases from J; junction bases left unmatched: 12. The V gene's germline CDR1 is SGHNT and CDR2 YYREEE (reference sequence). Study-wide results and caveats: Of some ten antigen-specific beta clonotypes, six appeared to cross-react with escape variants.

The genes are TRBV5-4 and TRBJ2-2; 8 bases line up with TRBD2. The origin of this receptor is a male donor with HIV. Source material: uncultured baseline CD8+ T cells from peripheral blood mononuclear cells (PBMCs). The CDR3 coding sequence is TGTGCCTTCCACTTGGCGGGAGGCGTCGGGGAGCTGTTTTTT. This translates into CAFHLAGGVGELFF.